This entry concerns a single T cell receptor beta chain. Its matching antigen is unknown. Sequencing used immunoSEQ multiplex PCR; TCRdb keeps in-frame clones, though not all of them. In the table there are around 40,000 clones, about 78% of which are singletons. The germline V gene has CDR1 MGHRA and CDR2 YSYEKL. The CDR3 length is 14 residues. V shed 1 base and J 2 bases; nucleotides not matched to a gene: 2. The data stem from a study of early stage breast cancer tumors. As for the study in general: The ER+/PR+/HER2- tumors included eight ductal and a handful of lobular carcinomas.

Study outcomes and limitations: Comparing each tissue with blood distinguished tumor from normal in most of the 16 patients.

The sample consisted of blood. The rearrangement uses TRBV4-1 and TRBJ2-7, with 7 bases that match TRBD2. This TCR was sampled from a person aged 45 to 59 with breast cancer. In DNA, the CDR3 is TGCGCCAGCAGCCAAGCGGCGGGGGCCTACGAGCAGTACTTC. Translating gives CASSQAAGAYEQYF.